A selection of T cell receptor beta chains follows, all from one sample in a study of blood T cell repertoires in COVID-19. Clones were sequenced by immunoSEQ multiplex PCR, and TCRdb holds only the in-frame ones, with some missing. This sample carries approximately 200,000 clones, roughly 87% of them seen once, and the ten largest clones take 7.2%. The sample comprised PBMCs or T cells enriched from blood (not recorded which). These receptors came from a man aged 30 to 45 in a cohort exposed to, infected with or recovered from COVID-19 (not recorded which). The CDR3 runs from the conserved cysteine through the conserved F or W. Each record gives: CDR3 length, clone size, V gene, J gene, D gene, CDR3 protein, CDR3 DNA. D genes are given only for firm matches. Expanded clones are given a class, and other clones once, few, many or no size at all.

CDR3 length: 15; clone size: NA; V gene: TRBV9; J gene: TRBJ2-2; D gene: TRBD1; CDR3 protein: CASSVTGTGTGELFF; CDR3 DNA: TGTGCCAGCAGCGTGACCGGGACAGGAACCGGGGAGCTGTTTTTT
CDR3 length: 14; clone size: NA; V gene: TRBV28; J gene: TRBJ1-1; D gene: NA; CDR3 protein: CASSPKTVNTEAFF; CDR3 DNA: TGTGCCAGCAGTCCCAAAACAGTGAACACTGAAGCTTTCTTT
CDR3 length: 15; clone size: NA; V gene: TRBV11-2; J gene: TRBJ1-6; D gene: TRBD1; CDR3 protein: CASSLVRGSNSPLHF; CDR3 DNA: TGTGCCAGCAGCTTAGTCAGGGGGTCAAATTCACCCCTCCACTTT
CDR3 length: 16; clone size: NA; V gene: TRBV7-2; J gene: TRBJ1-6; D gene: TRBD1; CDR3 protein: CASSLSSRDRGSPLHF; CDR3 DNA: TGTGCCAGCAGTTTATCCTCCCGGGACAGGGGATCACCCCTCCACTTT
CDR3 length: 18; clone size: few; V gene: TRBV19; J gene: TRBJ1-5; D gene: TRBD1; CDR3 protein: CASSKRTGGPESNQPQHF; CDR3 DNA: TGTGCCAGTAGTAAACGGACAGGGGGCCCGGAGAGTAATCAGCCCCAGCATTTT
CDR3 length: 13; clone size: NA; V gene: TRBV5-5; J gene: TRBJ1-2; D gene: TRBD1; CDR3 protein: CASSPGQGHGYTF; CDR3 DNA: TGTGCCAGCAGCCCGGGACAGGGGCATGGCTACACCTTC
CDR3 length: 15; clone size: NA; V gene: TRBV7-8; J gene: TRBJ1-5; D gene: TRBD1; CDR3 protein: CASSSGDRGPQPQHF; CDR3 DNA: TGTGCCAGCAGCAGCGGCGACAGGGGACCTCAGCCCCAGCATTTT
CDR3 length: 12; clone size: NA; V gene: TRBV28; J gene: TRBJ2-3; D gene: NA; CDR3 protein: CATQEVTDTQYF; CDR3 DNA: TGTGCCACCCAAGAGGTAACCGATACGCAGTATTTT
CDR3 length: 14; clone size: NA; V gene: TRBV28; J gene: TRBJ2-5; D gene: NA; CDR3 protein: CASSQDGRGLTQYF; CDR3 DNA: TGTGCCAGCAGCCAGGACGGGAGAGGGTTGACCCAGTACTTC
CDR3 length: 18; clone size: NA; V gene: TRBV5-4; J gene: TRBJ2-3; D gene: TRBD2; CDR3 protein: CASSMGLAGGQSADTQYF; CDR3 DNA: TGTGCCAGCAGCATGGGACTAGCGGGAGGCCAGTCCGCAGATACGCAGTATTTT
CDR3 length: 15; clone size: NA; V gene: TRBV28; J gene: TRBJ1-4; D gene: NA; CDR3 protein: CASRDASVGERGLFF; CDR3 DNA: TGTGCCAGCAGAGACGCCTCAGTTGGTGAAAGAGGACTGTTTTTT